A selection of T cell receptor beta chains follows, all from one sample in a study of control samples from healthy donors and cancer patients. Assay used: immunoSEQ multiplex PCR; TCRdb lists only in-frame clones, some missing. The sample has some 70,000 clones; more than 80% are singletons. Sequencing was performed on blood. The receptor source for this set is a man between 60 and 70 years old in good health. CDR3s include the opening cysteine and the closing phenylalanine or tryptophan. D genes are given only for firm matches. Expanded clones get a size class; other rows say once, few or many, or leave the size out.

size: .; D: .; J: TRBJ1-6; V: TRBV7-2; DNA: TGTGCCAGCAGCTCTCTACCGGGGGGGTCACCCCTCCACTTT; CDR3: CASSSLPGGSPLHF
size: few; D: .; J: TRBJ1-4; V: TRBV7-9; DNA: TGTGCCAGCAGCCCAGAAGGGGAAAAACTGTTTTTT; CDR3: CASSPEGEKLFF
size: .; D: .; J: TRBJ1-2; V: TRBV6-1; DNA: TGTGCCAGCAGTGAAGCGACAGCTTCCTATGGCTACACCTTC; CDR3: CASSEATASYGYTF
size: .; D: TRBD2; J: TRBJ2-1; V: TRBV28; DNA: TGTGCCAGCAGTTCCCCCCGGGGACTAGCGGGAGTCAATGAGCAGTTCTTC; CDR3: CASSSPRGLAGVNEQFF
size: .; D: .; J: TRBJ2-3; V: TRBV18; DNA: TGTGCCAGCTCACCTCAATTAGGGTCCAGCACAGATACGCAGTATTTT; CDR3: CASSPQLGSSTDTQYF
size: .; D: .; J: TRBJ1-1; V: TRBV12-3/TRBV12-4; DNA: TGTGCCAGCAACGCACAGGGTTACACTGAAGCTTTCTTT; CDR3: CASNAQGYTEAFF
size: .; D: .; J: TRBJ2-3; V: TRBV6-5; DNA: TGTGCCAGCAGTTACGTAGCGAGCACAGATACGCAGTATTTT; CDR3: CASSYVASTDTQYF
size: .; D: .; J: TRBJ2-3; V: TRBV6-4; DNA: TGTGCCAGCACCCCCCTCGGGACAAATGCCCGGCGGGATACGCAGTATTTT; CDR3: CASTPLGTNARRDTQYF
size: once; D: TRBD1; J: TRBJ1-2; V: TRBV6-6; DNA: TGTGCCAGCAGTTACACAGAGGGGGCAGGGAACTATGGCTACACCTTC; CDR3: CASSYTEGAGNYGYTF
size: .; D: TRBD2; J: TRBJ2-4; V: TRBV7-2; DNA: TGTGCCAGCAGCTTAGCACTAGCGGGAGTAGGGGGCAAAAACATTCAGTACTTC; CDR3: CASSLALAGVGGKNIQYF
size: .; D: TRBD2; J: TRBJ2-7; V: TRBV9; DNA: TGTGCCAGCAGCAACGGGGGACTAGCCTACGAGCAGTACTTC; CDR3: CASSNGGLAYEQYF
size: .; D: .; J: TRBJ1-5; V: TRBV23-1; DNA: TGCGCCAGCCCCCCCCCTCGGGCGATCAGCAATCAGCCCCAGCATTTT; CDR3: CASPPPRAISNQPQHF
size: .; D: TRBD1; J: TRBJ2-7; V: TRBV7-9; DNA: TGTGCCAGCAGCTTCCGGACAGGGCGCGACGAGCAGTACTTC; CDR3: CASSFRTGRDEQYF
size: .; D: TRBD1; J: TRBJ1-5; V: TRBV6-2/TRBV6-3; DNA: TGTGCCAGCAGTTACTCAACCGGACAGGGGTGGAATCAGCCCCAGCATTTT; CDR3: CASSYSTGQGWNQPQHF
size: .; D: .; J: TRBJ2-1; V: TRBV9; DNA: TGTGCCAGCAGCGTAATCGCCGGATCCTACAATGAGCAGTTCTTC; CDR3: CASSVIAGSYNEQFF
size: .; D: TRBD1; J: TRBJ1-6; V: TRBV2; DNA: TGTGCCAGCAGTGAAAACAGGGGAAGGAATTCACCCCTCCACTTT; CDR3: CASSENRGRNSPLHF
size: few; D: TRBD1; J: TRBJ1-5; V: TRBV4-1; DNA: TGCGCCAGCAGCCAAGTACCCTTCAGGGGGCAGGGTCAGCCCCAGCATTTT; CDR3: CASSQVPFRGQGQPQHF
size: .; D: TRBD1; J: TRBJ2-5; V: TRBV9; DNA: TGTGCCAGCAGCGCCCGGGACAGGGGGCTGGGAGGAGAGACCCAGTACTTC; CDR3: CASSARDRGLGGETQYF
size: .; D: TRBD2; J: TRBJ2-6; V: TRBV7-2; DNA: TGTGCCAGCAGCCAACGGGAGGCGGGATCCGGCTCTGGGGCCAACGTCCTGACTTTC; CDR3: CASSQREAGSGSGANVLTF
size: .; D: .; J: TRBJ1-4; V: TRBV28; DNA: TGTGCCAGCAGTATCAGCGGTGGTGAAAAACTGTTTTTT; CDR3: CASSISGGEKLFF
size: once; D: TRBD2; J: TRBJ2-2; V: TRBV18; DNA: TGTGCCAGCTCACCACCGTTGGGACTAGACACCGGGGAGCTGTTTTTT; CDR3: CASSPPLGLDTGELFF
size: .; D: .; J: TRBJ2-3; V: TRBV11-1; DNA: TGTGCCAGCAGCTTATCAGATACGCAGTATTTT; CDR3: CASSLSDTQYF
size: .; D: .; J: TRBJ1-3; V: TRBV4-1; DNA: TGCGCCAGCAGCCAAGTTGGGAACGGAAACACCATATATTTT; CDR3: CASSQVGNGNTIYF
size: once; D: TRBD1; J: TRBJ2-6; V: TRBV10-3; DNA: TGTGCCATTGCCCAGGGGGCTGGGGCCAACGTCCTGACTTTC; CDR3: CAIAQGAGANVLTF
size: .; D: TRBD1; J: TRBJ2-7; V: TRBV18; DNA: TGTGCCAGCTCACCCCCCGGGGCAGGGGGCTGGTCCTACGAGCAGTACTTC; CDR3: CASSPPGAGGWSYEQYF
size: .; D: .; J: TRBJ2-7; V: TRBV3-1/TRBV3-2; DNA: TGTGCCAGCAGCCATAGTGATCCAGGGCTTCGCGAGCAGTACTTC; CDR3: CASSHSDPGLREQYF
size: medium-sized; D: TRBD2; J: TRBJ2-1; V: TRBV28; DNA: TGTGCCAGCAGCCTCCCTGATAGCGGGACCTACAATGAGCAGTTCTTC; CDR3: CASSLPDSGTYNEQFF
size: once; D: .; J: TRBJ2-3; V: TRBV3-1/TRBV3-2; DNA: TGTGCCAGCACCAAGGGGGGGTCTAAAGATACGCAGTATTTT; CDR3: CASTKGGSKDTQYF
size: few; D: .; J: TRBJ2-1; V: TRBV21-1; DNA: TGTGCCAGCTGTCCCTGGGGGACACCGGACAATGAGCAGTTCTTC; CDR3: CASCPWGTPDNEQFF
size: .; D: TRBD2; J: TRBJ2-1; V: TRBV5-8; DNA: TGTGCCAGCAGCTTGGAGGCTGGACTAGCGGGAGGTGGTGAGCAGTTCTTC; CDR3: CASSLEAGLAGGGEQFF
size: few; D: TRBD1; J: TRBJ2-3; V: TRBV28; DNA: TGTGCCAGCAGTTCAGGACAGGGTAAAGGAGATACGCAGTATTTT; CDR3: CASSSGQGKGDTQYF
size: .; D: .; J: TRBJ2-6; V: TRBV4-3; DNA: TGCGCCAGCAGCCAAGAAGCCCTCCCGACTAGAGGTCTCTTCGGTGGGGCCAACGTCCTGACTTTC; CDR3: CASSQEALPTRGLFGGANVLTF
size: once; D: TRBD2; J: TRBJ2-1; V: TRBV5-4; DNA: TGTGCCAGCAGCTTGGGTTCTGCTAGCGGGATAAATGAGCAGTTCTTC; CDR3: CASSLGSASGINEQFF
size: .; D: TRBD1; J: TRBJ2-1; V: TRBV29-1; DNA: TGCAGCGTCTACACAGGGGGAAGTTACAATGAGCAGTTCTTC; CDR3: CSVYTGGSYNEQFF
size: .; D: .; J: TRBJ2-3; V: TRBV27; DNA: TGTGCCAGCAGTCGGCTAGCGAGAGACCCGTATTTT; CDR3: CASSRLARDPYF
size: once; D: TRBD2; J: TRBJ2-3; V: TRBV6-5; DNA: TGTGCCAGCAGACGGACTAGAAGCACAGATACGCAGTATTTT; CDR3: CASRRTRSTDTQYF
size: .; D: .; J: TRBJ2-7; V: TRBV7-2; DNA: TGTGCCAGCAGCTTAGTAGAGCGCGAGCAGTACTTC; CDR3: CASSLVEREQYF
size: .; D: .; J: TRBJ2-7; V: TRBV9; DNA: TGTGCCAGCAGCGCTCGGCCGGGACCCTACGAGCAGTACTTC; CDR3: CASSARPGPYEQYF
size: .; D: TRBD1; J: TRBJ2-2; V: TRBV30; DNA: TGTGCCTGGAGTGTAGACAGGGTGGGCCCCGGGGAGCTGTTTTTT; CDR3: CAWSVDRVGPGELFF
size: .; D: .; J: TRBJ2-7; V: TRBV6-2/TRBV6-3; DNA: TGTGCCAGCAGTTACTCGAAGGGCCGGTCCTACGAGCAGTACTTC; CDR3: CASSYSKGRSYEQYF
size: .; D: TRBD1; J: TRBJ1-5; V: TRBV5-1; DNA: TGCGCCAGCAGCTTGGGGACAGGGAATAGCAATCAGCCCCAGCATTTT; CDR3: CASSLGTGNSNQPQHF
size: few; D: .; J: TRBJ2-5; V: TRBV27; DNA: TGTGCCAGCAGTTTATCCCCACACGGACTGGGCCAGTACTTC; CDR3: CASSLSPHGLGQYF
size: .; D: TRBD1; J: TRBJ2-1; V: TRBV24-1; DNA: TGTGCCACCAGTGGTGAGACAGGGGCTTACAATGAGCAGTTCTTC; CDR3: CATSGETGAYNEQFF
size: .; D: TRBD2; J: TRBJ2-5; V: TRBV6-5; DNA: TGTGCCAGCACCCCGACTAGCGGGCAAGAGACCCAGTACTTC; CDR3: CASTPTSGQETQYF
size: .; D: TRBD1; J: TRBJ1-2; V: TRBV19; DNA: TGTGCCAGTAGTCTAGGGACAGCGATCGAGTTGCGAGGCTACACCTTC; CDR3: CASSLGTAIELRGYTF
size: .; D: TRBD2; J: TRBJ2-1; V: TRBV3-1/TRBV3-2; DNA: TGTGCCAGCAGCCAAGATAGAACTAGCGGGAGGGCCTTCTCCTACAATGAGCAGTTCTTC; CDR3: CASSQDRTSGRAFSYNEQFF
size: .; D: .; J: TRBJ2-2; V: TRBV6-2/TRBV6-3; DNA: TGTGCCAGCAGTTACACCCCTACAACCGGGGAGCTGTTTTTT; CDR3: CASSYTPTTGELFF
size: .; D: .; J: TRBJ2-2; V: TRBV19; DNA: TGTGCCACTACCCCTAGGACCGGGGAGCTGTTTTTT; CDR3: CATTPRTGELFF